This TCR beta chain originates from a study of PD-1 blockade in classical Hodgkin lymphoma. Brentuximab vedotin exposure varied, and every patient relapsed after autologous stem cell transplantation. CDR1 is MNHEY and CDR2 is SVGAGI in the germline V gene. CDR3 length equals 12 residues. The V and J ends lost 6 bases and 11 bases respectively, with 16 bases between them. Assay used: immunoSEQ multiplex PCR; TCRdb lists only in-frame clones, some missing. The sample carries tens of thousands of clones, about 91% recorded once. The sequence came from a human donor with classical Hodgkin lymphoma. The chain joins TRBV6-5 to TRBJ1-1, with a tentative D call TRBD1 (5 bases). This specimen was peripheral blood mononuclear cells (PBMCs), taken at baseline. The CDR3 coding sequence is TGTGCCAGCAGAGGGACCAACTACCCCGCTTTCTTT. Translating gives CASRGTNYPAFF.